This TCR beta chain was sequenced for a study of OX40 agonist ivuxolimab in advanced cancers. Looking at the study overall: The costimulatory receptor OX40 (CD134) was targeted by ivuxolimab, a fully human IgG2 agonistic monoclonal antibody. Intravenous ivuxolimab was administered to patients every 2 weeks at six dose levels: 0.01, 0.1, 0.3, 1.5, 3 and 10 mg/kg. Of the approximately 50 dose-escalation patients, hepatocellular carcinoma was present in about 20, melanoma in approximately 15, renal cell carcinoma in 9 and head and neck cancer in 9. A male proportion of 70% to 90% and a mean age of 60 years, ranging from 23 to 79, were recorded for the dose-escalation cohort. Patients were allowed to have had prior anti-PD-1, anti-PD-L1 or anti-CTLA-4 therapy, and around two fifths of the dose-escalation patients had been treated with checkpoint inhibitors. Partial responses were achieved by three dose-escalation patients, of whom one had hepatocellular carcinoma and two had cutaneous melanoma. Peripheral TCRbeta sequencing was intended to test whether TCR sequence diversity was altered and clonal T-cell expansion was caused by ivuxolimab. The paper covers the monotherapy dose-escalation part of the phase I ivuxolimab trial, which included N ≈ 57 patients.

General findings and caveats noted by the study authors: The antigen specificity of the peripheral T cells that underwent clonal expansion was not determined. Low levels of normalized T-cell clonal expansion were also seen in some nonresponding patients. Partial responders in the 0.1-3.0 mg/kg groups had among the lowest normalized peripheral clonal expansion, especially among CD8+ T cells. After ivuxolimab, more expanded clones were found on average in CD8+ T cells than in CD4+ T cells. At doses from 0.1 to 3.0 mg/kg, clonal expansion was seen in both CD4+ and CD8+ blood T cells between baseline and week 6.

Patients with autoimmune disease history or receiving systemic immunosuppression were excluded from the trial. In every dose cohort, peripheral blood was drawn for TCR sequencing at baseline, cycle 4 day 1, and cycle 7 day 1. Samples were obtained from an open-label, multicenter, first-in-human phase I dose-escalation trial of ivuxolimab. Adults with locally advanced or metastatic melanoma, renal cell carcinoma, hepatocellular carcinoma or head and neck squamous cell carcinoma were enrolled in the trial. Before TCR sequencing, CD4+ T cells and CD8+ T cells from peripheral blood were sorted into separate populations. Genomic DNA was extracted from sorted cells for sequencing of the TCRbeta CDR3 region. TCRbeta CDR3 regions were sequenced using the immunoSEQ Assay. The source is immuneACCESS, and TCRdb retained only in-frame sequences with V and J called. Part of the clones is not carried over; for the studies checked, unresolved V genes explain less than half of this, and the remainder is unexplained. The sample contains 30,000 to 40,000 clones, roughly 90% of them found a single time. The ten largest account for 0.55% to 0.7% of the sample.

As to this clone: Its specific antigen is unknown. Per-nucleotide qualities are absent, and no much larger clonotype sits a single base away.

This sequence was found in an adult with an advanced solid tumor such as melanoma, head and neck, liver or kidney cancer. The material was CD4+ or CD8+ T cells sorted from blood, obtained in a trial of the OX40 agonist ivuxolimab.

The DNA sequence follows: TGTGCCAGCAGCCGATTGGGCGGCACTGAAGCTTTCTTT. This translates into CASSRLGGTEAFF. The V and J genes are TRBV6-1 and TRBJ1-1; the D gene identity is not certain. The CDR3 contains 13 residues, cysteine and phenylalanine counted. Only the CDR3 DNA is retained, 39 bases long and in frame from the first base. Per the germline V gene, MNHNS is the CDR1 and SASEGT is the CDR2. V drops 6 bases and J drops 4 bases, leaving 12 bases in between.